Sequencing of this TCR beta chain was carried out in a study of blood T cell repertoires in COVID-19. Study as a whole: Sites across the United States, Italy and Spain contributed samples from acute and convalescent COVID-19.

Source study methods: Reference gene primer amplification gave nucleated cell count estimates. Clones were sequenced by immunoSEQ multiplex PCR, and TCRdb holds only the in-frame ones, with some missing. The DNA gave D and trimming, while V, J and clone size come from that table. Here the sample spans about 14,000 clones, 65% to 80% being singletons. J was trimmed by 2 bases and V by 4 bases; bases with no gene match: 8. From germline, CDR1 is MGHRA and CDR2 YSYEKL. The CDR3 runs to 18 residues. The J gene is TRBJ1-4, the V gene TRBV4-1; 12 bases are a match to TRBD1. The clonotype was recovered from a boy aged 2 to 9 with active or convalescent COVID-19. Sequencing used peripheral blood. CDR3: CASSPRDRGLVTNEKLFF. For the CDR3, the DNA is TGCGCCAGCAGCCCGCGGGACAGGGGGCTGGTGACTAATGAAAAACTGTTTTTT.